These 25 T cell receptor beta chains were sequenced from one sample in a study of beta chain features in type 1 diabetes. Sequenced material consisted of expressed TCRB transcripts (all of the isolated RNA was reverse transcribed). Profiled with immunoSEQ multiplex PCR; TCRdb holds only in-frame clones, not every one. The sample contains hundreds of thousands of clones, around an eighth of which appear only once. Sequenced sample: naive CD4+ T cells from blood. Receptors originate from a young man in good health.

As DNA, the CDR3 is TGTGCCATTAGGGGACAGACGAACACTGAAGCTTTCTTT. Translating it yields CAIRGQTNTEAFF. This chain joins TRBV6-5 and TRBJ1-1, with 7 bases identical to TRBD1. This CDR3 comprises 13 residues. In germline, CDR1 is MNHEY, CDR2 SVGAGI. V dropped 10 bases and J dropped 1; count of bases not matched to a gene: 6.

V usage is TRBV19 and J usage is TRBJ2-7, with 11 bases matching TRBD1. This CDR3 contains 16 residues. The germline V gene has CDR1 LNHDA and CDR2 SQIVND (reference sequence). Trimming cost V 5 bases and J 3 bases; bases outside gene matches: 9. The CDR3 reads CASSSASGTGGYEQYF. Written as DNA, the CDR3 is TGTGCCAGTAGTTCCGCCTCCGGGACAGGGGGCTACGAGCAGTACTTC.

This clone appeared a few times. The chain links TRBV7-9 to TRBJ2-5; no definite D call. The CDR3 extends over 14 amino acids. V lost 2 bases to trimming and J lost 2 bases, with 9 bases between them. The germline CDR1 and CDR2 sequences are SEHNR and FQNEAQ (reference sequence). The CDR3 bases are TGTGCCAGCAGCTTATTTTCCGGTCAAGAGACCCAGTACTTC. Residues: CASSLFSGQETQYF.

This chain links TRBV18 with TRBJ2-2; 7 bases are a match to TRBD1. Germline V CDR1 and CDR2: KGHSH, LQKENI. The length of the CDR3 is 17 residues. The V and J ends lost 0 bases and 4 bases, in that order; junction bases with no gene match: 8. The CDR3: CASSPPPGGVATGELFF. In nucleotides, the CDR3 is TGTGCCAGCTCACCACCGCCAGGGGGAGTGGCCACCGGGGAGCTGTTTTTT.

The chain combines TRBV6-5 with TRBJ2-7; the D gene is possibly TRBD1 (6 bases). The CDR3 has 14 residues. Germline CDR1 and CDR2: MNHEY and SVGAGI. Trimming shortened V by 7 bases and J by 1 base, and 14 bases separated the two germline ends. The CDR3 sequence: CASTPFDRSYEQYF. Here the CDR3 DNA reads TGTGCCAGCACCCCCTTCGACAGGTCCTACGAGCAGTACTTC.

The chain uses TRBV5-6 and TRBJ1-1, with 10 positions matching TRBD1. Germline V gene sequence: CDR1 SGHDT, CDR2 YYEEEE. The CDR3 has 15 amino acids. V trimming: 5 bases; J trimming: 5 bases; junction bases outside the gene matches: 9. CDR3 DNA sequence: TGTGCCAGCAGACGCCCGGGACAGGGGACAACTGAAGCTTTCTTT. Protein: CASRRPGQGTTEAFF.

This clone was observed a handful of times. The V call is TRBV7-3, the J call TRBJ2-1; TRBD2 matches 9 bases. The length of the CDR3 is 16 residues. CDR1 and CDR2 from the germline V gene are SGHTA and FQGTGA. With 5 bases clipped from V and 2 bases from J, the junction kept 7 bases outside the gene matches. CDR3 residues: CASSPRTSETYNEQFF. The CDR3 nucleotides read TGTGCCAGCAGCCCAAGGACTAGCGAGACCTACAATGAGCAGTTCTTC.

This rearrangement joins TRBV9 to TRBJ2-5, with 7 nucleotides matching TRBD2. The germline V gene has CDR1 SGDLS and CDR2 YYNGEE. This CDR3 spans 16 amino acids. Losses at the gene ends were 2 bases for V and 5 bases for J; bases not matched to a gene: 12. The CDR3 bases are TGTGCCAGCAGCGTCTCCAGCGGGACGGGGCGGGAGACCCAGTACTTC. This translates into CASSVSSGTGRETQYF.

This clone was counted only a few times. This chain connects TRBV18 to TRBJ2-5; 7 nucleotides align to TRBD1. The CDR3 loop spans 14 amino acids. Germline loops: CDR1 KGHSH, CDR2 LQKENI. The V and J ends lost 6 bases and 2 bases, in that order; junction bases with no gene match: 6. The CDR3 region has the DNA TGTGCCAGCTCGCAGGGGGTACGGCAAGAGACCCAGTACTTC. Translated: CASSQGVRQETQYF.

In this sample, this clone turned up a few times. The V call is TRBV4-1, the J call TRBJ2-5, with D tentatively TRBD2 (5 bases). Germline CDR1 MGHRA, CDR2 YSYEKL. Deletions cut 1 base from V and 5 bases from J, with 11 bases between. This CDR3 spans 14 amino acids. CDR3 sequence (DNA): TGCGCCAGCAGCCAAGTACTAGTCTGGGAGACCCAGTACTTC. It codes for CASSQVLVWETQYF.

This clone appeared a few times. The CDR3, as DNA: TGTGCCAGCAGCCAGGCCGTGATGAGCGGGAGTACCGGGGAGCTGTTTTTT. Its translation is CASSQAVMSGSTGELFF. J is TRBJ2-2 and V is TRBV14; 8 bases line up with TRBD2. J was trimmed by 5 bases and V by 3 bases; bases with no gene match: 11. This CDR3 comprises 17 residues. CDR1 is SGHDN, CDR2 FVKESK, per germline.

This clone has just a few counts. The chain uses TRBV28 and TRBJ2-7; D might be TRBD1 (5 bases). Germline V gene data show CDR1 as MDHEN and CDR2 as SYDVKM. CDR3 size: 13 residues. Trimming took 5 bases from V and 4 from J, leaving 12 bases between them. This CDR3 is CASSVPPGYEQYF. CDR3 sequence (DNA): TGTGCCAGCAGTGTACCCCCAGGGTACGAGCAGTACTTC.

The chain has TRBV7-9 and TRBJ1-2; D is uncertain. The germline CDR1 and CDR2 sequences are SEHNR and FQNEAQ (reference sequence). The CDR3 is made up of 13 amino acids. V dropped 5 bases and J dropped 1 base, with 8 bases sitting between them. The chain's CDR3 is CASSRAGNYGYTF. The CDR3, as DNA: TGTGCCAGCAGCCGTGCGGGTAACTATGGCTACACCTTC.

This clone has a handful of counts. This chain uses TRBV7-9 with TRBJ2-1; TRBD1 might be the D (6 bases). The ends were cut back, 1 base at V and 5 bases at J, with 12 bases in the middle. Germline V lookup: CDR1 SEHNR, CDR2 FQNEAQ (reference sequence). The CDR3 runs 15 residues. CDR3 amino acids: CASSLGQGFNNEQFF. Here the CDR3 DNA reads TGTGCCAGCAGCTTAGGGCAGGGGTTTAACAATGAGCAGTTCTTC.

This clone was counted only a few times. The rearrangement uses TRBV9 and TRBJ1-2; D is undetermined. The germline gives CDR1 SGDLS, CDR2 YYNGEE. Trimming stripped 2 bases from V and 2 bases from J, with 13 bases between. The CDR3 contains 15 residues. The CDR3 DNA is TGTGCCAGCAGCGTTGCTCCCACAACCAACTATGGCTACACCTTC. Protein product: CASSVAPTTNYGYTF.

The chain combines TRBV5-1 with TRBJ1-2; a weak D match, TRBD1 (5 bases). The CDR3 contains 14 residues. Trimming shortened V by 4 bases and J by 4 bases, and 14 bases separated the two germline ends. The germline gives CDR1 SGHRS, CDR2 YFSETQ. CDR3 sequence reads: CASSLTTDIYGYTF. The CDR3 DNA sequence: TGCGCCAGCAGCCTTACGACAGATATCTATGGCTACACCTTC. The whole variable domain, filled in from reference TRBV5-1 and TRBJ1-2, reads KAGVTQTPRYLIKTRGQQVTLSCSPISGHRSVSWYQQTPGQGLQFLFEYFSETQRNKGNFPGRFSGRQFSNSRSEMNVSTLELGDSALYLCASSLTTDIYGYTFGSGTRLTVV.

The CDR3 sequence: CASRAISGSSYNEQFF. The CDR3 DNA follows: TGTGCCAGCAGGGCGATCTCCGGGAGCTCCTACAATGAGCAGTTCTTC. The V and J genes are TRBV11-2 and TRBJ2-1; TRBD2 might be the D (6 bases). Germline CDR1 is SGHAT and CDR2 is FQNNGV. CDR3 length: 16 residues. V lost 6 bases and J lost 0, with 15 bases in between.

This chain links TRBV28 with TRBJ2-1; 10 bases map to TRBD2. With V trimmed by 4 bases and J by 3 bases, 0 bases remained unmatched. Germline-derived CDR1 and CDR2 are MDHEN and SYDVKM. The CDR3 totals 14 residues. CDR3 in amino acids: CASSWTSGYNEQFF. The DNA for the CDR3 is TGTGCCAGCAGTTGGACTAGCGGCTACAATGAGCAGTTCTTC.

The V call is TRBV19, the J call TRBJ1-2, with TRBD1 identical over 7 bases. Germline values: CDR1 LNHDA, CDR2 SQIVND (reference sequence). The CDR3 length is 17 residues. Trimming removed 9 bases from V and 4 bases from J; junction bases left unmatched: 20. In DNA form, the CDR3 reads TGTGCCAGCAACCCCCGGGACAGTGCAATTCAGGTCTATGGCTACACCTTC. This translates into CASNPRDSAIQVYGYTF.

This chain links TRBV29-1 with TRBJ2-3; the match to TRBD2 covers 7 bases. V lost 1 base, J lost 3 bases, and 7 bases stayed unmatched. The CDR3 has 15 residues. CDR1 is SQVTM and CDR2 is ANQGSEA in the germline V gene. The CDR3 nucleotides are TGCAGCGTTGAAGGGGGGGGTGGTGGTACAGATACGCAGTATTTT. Residues: CSVEGGGGGTDTQYF.

The V gene is TRBV7-3, the J gene TRBJ1-5; D remains ambiguous. The CDR3 runs to 13 residues. The V gene lost 6 bases and the J gene lost 2 bases, with 8 bases spanning the gap. From germline, CDR1 is SGHTA and CDR2 FQGTGA. CDR3 sequence (DNA): TGTGCCAGCAGTACGGTCGGCAATCAGCCCCAGCATTTT. Translating gives CASSTVGNQPQHF.

The rearrangement links TRBV5-4 to TRBJ2-4, with D perhaps matching TRBD1 (6 bases). The germline V gene encodes CDR1 SGHNT and CDR2 YYREEE (reference sequence). V shed 1 base and J shed 5 bases, with 10 bases lying between them. The CDR3 spans 14 residues. The CDR3 loop is CASSLRGGQNIQYF. The DNA for the CDR3 is TGTGCCAGCAGCTTGAGAGGGGGTCAAAACATTCAGTACTTC.

The chain combines TRBV6-5 with TRBJ1-5, with a possible D match to TRBD1 (5 bases). CDR1 MNHEY and CDR2 SVGAGI come from the germline V gene. V lost 6 bases to trimming and J lost 6 bases, with 15 bases between them. The CDR3 is made up of 14 amino acids. The CDR3 region is CASSLDAGRQPQHF. The DNA for the CDR3 is TGTGCCAGCAGCCTCGACGCGGGGCGTCAGCCCCAGCATTTT.

This chain joins TRBV30 and TRBJ2-1; 12 positions agree with TRBD2. With 1 base clipped from V and 14 bases from J, the junction kept 9 bases outside the gene matches. The CDR3 runs to 14 residues. The germline gives CDR1 GTSNPN, CDR2 SVGIG (reference sequence). This CDR3 is CAWSANPTSGRKFF. CDR3 DNA sequence: TGTGCCTGGAGTGCGAACCCGACTAGCGGGAGAAAGTTCTTC. The full variable domain, its missing parts supplied by reference TRBV30 and TRBJ2-1, is SQTIHQWPATLVQPVGSPLSLECTVEGTSNPNLYWYRQAAGRGLQLLFYSVGIGQISSEVPQNLSASRPQDRQFILSSKKLLLSDSGFYLCAWSANPTSGRKFFGPGTRLTVL.

This clone occurred a few times. CDR3 in amino acids: CASSERQGTQYF. DNA for the CDR3: TGTGCCAGCAGTGAGCGACAGGGGACGCAGTATTTT. The J gene is TRBJ2-3, the V gene TRBV25-1; 8 bases map to TRBD1. The CDR3 spans 12 residues. Germline loops: CDR1 MGHDK, CDR2 SYGVNS. Trimming cost V 3 bases and J 9 bases; bases outside gene matches: 2.